This T cell receptor beta chain derives from a study of blood T cell repertoires in COVID-19. The overall study: Whether acute or convalescent, the COVID-19 samples came from the United States, Italy and Spain. PBMCs, B-cell-depleted T cells, or T cells were the source of the cDNA or gDNA that made up the material.

Per the original methods: From reference gene primer amplification, estimates of nucleated cell counts were derived. Measured with immunoSEQ multiplex PCR; TCRdb has only the in-frame clones, and not every one. V, J and clone size reflect that table, while D and trimming were determined from the DNA. The sample contains about 160,000 clones, around 80% of which appear only once. The CDR3 sequence is 13 residues long. Germline CDR1 reads MNHEY; CDR2 reads SVGAGI. Trimming took off 5 bases at V and 0 bases at J, with 8 bases between the two ends. The source of this sequence is a man aged 60 to 69 with active or convalescent COVID-19. The chain has TRBV6-5 and TRBJ2-7; D may be TRBD1 (6 bases). Sequences were obtained from peripheral blood. The CDR3 nucleotides are TGTGCCAGCAGTCTAGGGGGCTCCTACGAGCAGTACTTC. Encoded protein: CASSLGGSYEQYF.